Each of the 13 T cell receptor beta chains below was sequenced from the same sample in a study of cytomegalovirus exposure and HLA in healthy donors. PCR was performed using 60 Vbeta and 13 Jbeta primers. Generated by immunoSEQ multiplex PCR, the TCRdb table keeps only in-frame clones and is missing some. The top ten clones hold approximately 6.3% of a sample with roughly 100,000 clones, about 80% of them seen once. The material sequenced was PBMCs. All receptors come from a man aged 60 to 69 in good health and CMV-seropositive.

In its sample, this clone was seen a few times. The V gene is TRBV9, the J gene TRBJ1-6; 7 bases fit TRBD1. This CDR3 is 16 amino acids long. Germline CDR1 reads SGDLS; CDR2 reads YYNGEE. Trimming at V came to 2 bases and at J to 9 bases, leaving 11 bases not matched to a gene. The CDR3 DNA sequence: TGTGCCAGCAGCGTGGAACCTGGGACAGTTGGTTCACCCCTCCACTTT. As protein: CASSVEPGTVGSPLHF.

The chain has TRBV7-6 and TRBJ2-2; D possibly corresponds to TRBD1 (6 bases). This CDR3 is built from 16 residues. Germline CDR1 and CDR2: SGHVS and FNYEAQ. Trimming shortened V by 2 bases and J by 4 bases, and 14 bases separated the two germline ends. The CDR3 is CASSLTQGWGTGELFF. DNA of the CDR3: TGTGCCAGCAGCTTAACACAGGGTTGGGGCACCGGGGAGCTGTTTTTT.

V usage is TRBV7-9 and J usage is TRBJ1-1; the D gene is possibly TRBD1 (6 bases). V shed 4 bases and J shed 6 bases, with 12 bases lying between them. The CDR3 totals 13 residues. Germline V gene lookup returns CDR1 SEHNR and CDR2 FQNEAQ (reference sequence). CDR3 sequence: CASSSTAGAEAFF. The CDR3 DNA sequence: TGTGCCAGCAGCTCGACAGCAGGGGCTGAAGCTTTCTTT.

This rearrangement joins TRBV6-4 to TRBJ1-2, with D unclear. The V gene lost 8 bases and the J gene lost 8 bases, with 18 bases spanning the gap. This CDR3 spans 13 amino acids. Germline V gives CDR1 MRHNA, CDR2 SNTAGT. The CDR3 region is CASATRKGAGYTF. CDR3 coding DNA: TGTGCCAGCGCTACACGCAAGGGAGCGGGCTACACCTTC.

The V gene is TRBV28, the J gene TRBJ1-2, with a weak D call TRBD1 (5 bases). The CDR3 consists of 14 residues. Germline CDR1 MDHEN, CDR2 SYDVKM. V was clipped by 6 bases and J by 8 bases, with 19 bases between them. The CDR3 loop reads CASSPDRTGVGYTF. The CDR3 nucleotides read TGTGCCAGCAGCCCAGACCGGACGGGGGTAGGCTACACCTTC.

The rearrangement uses TRBV5-1 and TRBJ2-3; 7 bases are shared with TRBD1. This CDR3 comprises 17 residues. In germline, CDR1 is SGHRS, CDR2 YFSETQ. Unmatched junction bases numbered 7, after V lost 0 bases and J lost 0 bases. The CDR3 sequence: CASSLGGQSSSTDTQYF. The CDR3 bases are TGCGCCAGCAGCTTGGGGGGACAGAGCTCTAGCACAGATACGCAGTATTTT. The full variable domain, completed using reference TRBV5-1 and TRBJ2-3, is KAGVTQTPRYLIKTRGQQVTLSCSPISGHRSVSWYQQTPGQGLQFLFEYFSETQRNKGNFPGRFSGRQFSNSRSEMNVSTLELGDSALYLCASSLGGQSSSTDTQYFGPGTRLTVL.

There are a few counts of this clone. The rearrangement uses TRBV27 and TRBJ2-7, with 13 bases matching TRBD2. V was clipped by 6 bases and J by 7 bases; unmatched bases: 12. Germline CDR1 MNHEY, CDR2 SMNVEV (reference sequence). The CDR3 contains 16 residues. The CDR3, as DNA: TGTGCCAGCAGAGCCGGACTAGCGGGGGAACCTTTGGAGCAGTACTTC. Its protein is CASRAGLAGEPLEQYF.

The J gene is TRBJ1-1, the V gene TRBV19; D is possibly TRBD1 (5 bases). V was shortened by 3 bases and J by 6 bases, with 20 bases between the two germline ends. The CDR3 sequence is 16 residues long. Germline V CDR1 and CDR2: LNHDA, SQIVND (reference sequence). This CDR3 reads CASSIETAGYIAEAFF. In DNA form, the CDR3 reads TGTGCCAGTAGTATTGAAACCGCAGGGTATATCGCTGAAGCTTTCTTT.

The J gene is TRBJ2-1, the V gene TRBV6-4, with TRBD1 matching 9 bases. Germline values: CDR1 MRHNA, CDR2 SNTAGT. CDR3 length: 15 residues. V lost 5 bases and J lost 6; bases outside the gene matches: 8. CDR3 loop: CASSPGTGSLNEQFF. The CDR3, as DNA: TGTGCCAGCAGTCCGGGGACAGGGAGTCTCAATGAGCAGTTCTTC.

CDR3 sequence: CASSQQGDDGYTF. The CDR3 DNA follows: TGTGCCAGCAGCCAACAGGGGGACGATGGCTACACCTTC. The chain recombines TRBV6-6 with TRBJ1-2, with TRBD1 identical over 8 bases. V trimming: 6 bases; J trimming: 6 bases; junction bases outside the gene matches: 6. This CDR3 is built from 13 residues. Germline CDR1 reads MNHNY; CDR2 reads SVGAGI (reference sequence).

The chain has TRBV2 and TRBJ1-1; 7 bases line up with TRBD1. V lost 5 bases to trimming and J lost 1 base; unmatched junction nucleotides: 1. CDR3 size: 13 residues. Germline CDR1 is SNHLY and CDR2 is FYNNEI. As DNA, the CDR3 is TGTGCCAGCAGTAGGGACAGGAACACTGAAGCTTTCTTT. Translating it yields CASSRDRNTEAFF.

In its sample, this clone was seen many times. CDR3 sequence reads: CASSPLAGGPNEQFF. DNA for the CDR3: TGTGCCAGCAGCCCCCTAGCGGGGGGGCCAAATGAGCAGTTCTTC. The J gene is TRBJ2-1, the V gene TRBV7-8; TRBD2 matches 12 bases. The CDR3 is 15 residues long. The trim removed 5 bases at V and 7 bases at J, leaving 6 bases unmatched. The germline V gene has CDR1 SGHVS and CDR2 FQNEAQ.

The gene calls are TRBV19 and TRBJ2-7, with 9 nucleotides matching TRBD2. Germline V gene sequence: CDR1 LNHDA, CDR2 SQIVND (reference sequence). This CDR3 has 17 residues. V lost 3 bases, J lost 1 base, and 10 bases stayed unmatched. The CDR3: CASSILADSGGSYEQYF. CDR3 DNA: TGTGCCAGTAGTATCCTAGCAGACAGCGGGGGGTCCTACGAGCAGTACTTC.